Listed below are T cell receptor beta chains from one sample, sequenced in a study of blood T cell repertoires in COVID-19. Generated by immunoSEQ multiplex PCR, the TCRdb table keeps only in-frame clones and is missing some. The sample includes some 100,000 clones, 85% to 95% of them seen just once. The sequencing sample was made of peripheral blood. The receptors shown here come from a man aged 45-65 years with active COVID-19. Both conserved end residues are trimmed from each CDR3.

J	V	CDR3
TRBJ2-7	TRBV6-1	ASSVVQGRLRVREQY
TRBJ1-2	TRBV29-1	SVDGGDGYGYT
TRBJ2-7	TRBV4-1	ASSRGQGAAEQY
TRBJ2-3	TRBV24-1	ATSDPRQGSTDTQY
TRBJ2-3	TRBV6-5	ASSTFPDTQY
TRBJ1-6	TRBV27	ASSLTGSSYNSPLH
TRBJ1-2	TRBV2	ASMMRGYT
TRBJ1-3	TRBV7-3	ASSSPGTAGNTIY
TRBJ1-4	TRBV7-9	ASSFQGAVREKLF
TRBJ1-2	TRBV10-3	AISESPGTGVSRT
TRBJ2-5	TRBV11-2	ASLEGAKETQY
TRBJ1-5	TRBV27	ASSRDSNQPQH
TRBJ1-2	TRBV24-1	ATSVSLRRGPFYGYT
TRBJ2-2	TRBV6-5	ASSLGLAGLRELF
TRBJ1-1	TRBV9	ASSPRQGVAEAF
TRBJ2-3	TRBV7-2	ASSLAPLTDTQY
TRBJ1-6	TRBV28	ASSLRQGNSPLH